The 14 T cell receptor beta chains below come from one sample, sequenced in a study of OX40 agonist ivuxolimab in advanced cancers. Assay used: immunoSEQ multiplex PCR; TCRdb lists only in-frame clones, some missing. The repertoire consists of nearly 50,000 clones, with 80% to 95% occurring once and the leading ten covering 6% to 8%. The sequencing here drew on CD4+ or CD8+ T cells sorted from blood, taken in a trial of the OX40 agonist ivuxolimab. The receptor source for this set is an adult with an advanced solid tumor such as melanoma, head and neck, liver or kidney cancer.

This chain links TRBV5-8 with TRBJ1-5; the D is unclear. Per the germline V gene, CDR1 is SGHTS and CDR2 is YDEGEE. The CDR3 loop spans 14 amino acids. V lost 1 base and J 0 bases, leaving 5 bases between the germline ends. The chain's CDR3 is CASSLHNSNQPQHF. CDR3 DNA: TGTGCCAGCAGCTTGCATAATAGCAATCAGCCCCAGCATTTT.

The chain is built from TRBV29-1 and TRBJ2-3, with 7 positions matching TRBD1. CDR3 length: 13 residues. Germline CDR1 reads SQVTM; CDR2 reads ANQGSEA. J gave up 1 base and V 6 bases, and 4 bases lay outside the gene matches. In DNA form, the CDR3 reads TGCAGCGTCACAGGACAGGGCACAGATACGCAGTATTTT. Amino acid sequence: CSVTGQGTDTQYF.

The V and J genes are TRBV6-5 and TRBJ2-3; a possible D gene is TRBD1 (6 bases). CDR3 length equals 15 residues. Germline V gene sequence: CDR1 MNHEY, CDR2 SVGAGI. The ends were cut back, 0 bases at V and 3 bases at J, with 10 bases in the middle. The CDR3 region has the DNA TGTGCCAGCAGTTACTCGCTAAGGGGGACAGATACGCAGTATTTT. Translating it yields CASSYSLRGTDTQYF.

CDR3 protein: CARKTMPFCGATSGANVLTF. In DNA form, the CDR3 reads TGTGCCAGGAAAACAATGCCTTTTTGCGGGGCGACCTCTGGGGCCAACGTCCTGACTTTC. The chain employs TRBV6-4 and TRBJ2-6; D might be TRBD2 (6 bases). CDR1 is MRHNA, CDR2 SNTAGT, per germline. The CDR3 extends over 20 amino acids. The V end lost 9 bases, the J end lost 0 bases, and 27 bases lay between the germline ends.

The chain couples TRBV28 to TRBJ1-1; 9 bases line up with TRBD1. With V trimmed by 1 base and J by 6 bases, 6 bases remained unmatched. Per the germline V gene, CDR1 is MDHEN and CDR2 is SYDVKM. The CDR3 loop spans 15 amino acids. The CDR3 protein is CASSLYTGGGSEAFF. The CDR3 DNA is TGTGCCAGCAGTTTATACACAGGGGGCGGCTCTGAAGCTTTCTTT.

The gene calls are TRBV7-9 and TRBJ1-1; no clear D gene. Trimming took 3 bases from V and 1 from J, leaving 9 bases between them. The CDR3 sequence is 14 residues long. Germline V gene lookup returns CDR1 SEHNR and CDR2 FQNEAQ (reference sequence). Here the CDR3 DNA reads TGTGCCAGCAGCTTTGGCGGGCGGAACACTGAAGCTTTCTTT. Translated, it gives CASSFGGRNTEAFF.

V is TRBV27 and J is TRBJ1-1, with D tentatively TRBD1 (5 bases). The CDR3 is made up of 17 amino acids. Germline CDR1 and CDR2: MNHEY and SMNVEV (reference sequence). The V end lost 1 base, the J end lost 4 bases, and 19 bases lay between the germline ends. The CDR3 DNA reads as TGTGCCAGCAGTTTATATGCCCCACGACAGCGCATCACTGAAGCTTTCTTT. It encodes CASSLYAPRQRITEAFF.

The V gene is TRBV5-1, the J gene TRBJ1-5, with D possibly TRBD1 on 6 matching bases. The germline V gene encodes CDR1 SGHRS and CDR2 YFSETQ. The CDR3 has 15 amino acids. Deletions cut 4 bases from V and 0 bases from J, with 11 bases between. CDR3 coding DNA: TGCGCCAGCAGCCCCTCGGACAGTAGCAATCAGCCCCAGCATTTT. This gives the protein CASSPSDSSNQPQHF.

J is TRBJ1-1 and V is TRBV6-5; D may be TRBD1 (6 bases). CDR3 size: 14 residues. Germline V gene sequence: CDR1 MNHEY, CDR2 SVGAGI. V lost 0 bases to trimming and J lost 6 bases, with 11 bases between them. The CDR3 loop reads CASSYSKQGPEAFF. The CDR3 DNA reads TGTGCCAGCAGTTACTCGAAACAGGGACCTGAAGCTTTCTTT.

This chain uses TRBV19 with TRBJ2-1; no reliable D call. The germline V gene encodes CDR1 LNHDA and CDR2 SQIVND (reference sequence). CDR3 length: 12 residues. Trimming removed 8 bases at V and 3 bases at J, with 8 bases between. CDR3 bases: TGTGCCAGTCGAGGTGTCTACAATGAGCAGTTCTTC. Translating gives CASRGVYNEQFF.

This rearrangement joins TRBV10-2 to TRBJ1-2; 8 bases fit TRBD1. The germline CDR1 and CDR2 sequences are WSHSY and SAAADI. The CDR3 totals 12 residues. V was pared by 10 bases and J by 4 bases, with 5 bases of the junction left unmatched. CDR3 bases: TGCGCCACCTGGACAGGGATCTATGGCTACACCTTC. As protein: CATWTGIYGYTF.

This clone appeared once. V usage is TRBV7-9 and J usage is TRBJ1-1, with D unresolved. V was trimmed by 0 bases and J by 4 bases, leaving 3 bases between them. Germline lookup yields CDR1 SEHNR and CDR2 FQNEAQ (reference sequence). The CDR3 is 12 residues long. CDR3 sequence: CASSLAFTEAFF. In DNA form, the CDR3 reads TGTGCCAGCAGCTTAGCCTTCACTGAAGCTTTCTTT.

The J gene is TRBJ2-5, the V gene TRBV6-6; 7 bases align to TRBD2. The CDR3 contains 15 residues. J gave up 0 bases and V 1 base, and 2 bases lay outside the gene matches. CDR1 and CDR2 from the germline V gene are MNHNY and SVGAGI (reference sequence). The chain's CDR3 is CASSYLGGDQETQYF. CDR3 coding DNA: TGTGCCAGCAGTTACTTGGGGGGGGACCAAGAGACCCAGTACTTC.

In DNA, the CDR3 is TGTGCCAGCAGTCCGGGACACCCGACTTGGGGGAATGAGCAGTTCTTC. Protein sequence: CASSPGHPTWGNEQFF. The chain has TRBV27 and TRBJ2-1, with a possible D match to TRBD1 (6 bases). Trimming left V 5 bases short and J 7 bases short, with 21 bases between. The CDR3 loop spans 16 amino acids. Germline V CDR1 and CDR2: MNHEY, SMNVEV (reference sequence).